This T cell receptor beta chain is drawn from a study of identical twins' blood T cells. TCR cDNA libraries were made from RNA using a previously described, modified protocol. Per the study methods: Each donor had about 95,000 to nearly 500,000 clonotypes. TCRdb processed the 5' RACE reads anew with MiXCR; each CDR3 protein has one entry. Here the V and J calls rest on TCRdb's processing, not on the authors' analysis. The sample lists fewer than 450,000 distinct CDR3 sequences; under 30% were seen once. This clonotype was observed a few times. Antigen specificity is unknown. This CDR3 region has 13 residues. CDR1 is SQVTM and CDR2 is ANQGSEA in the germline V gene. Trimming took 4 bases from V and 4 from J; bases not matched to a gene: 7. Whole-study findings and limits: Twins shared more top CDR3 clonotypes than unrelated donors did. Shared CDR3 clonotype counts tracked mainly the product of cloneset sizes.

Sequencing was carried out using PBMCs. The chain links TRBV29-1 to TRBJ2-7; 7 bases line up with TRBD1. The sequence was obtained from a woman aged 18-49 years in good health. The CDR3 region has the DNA TGCAGCGTTGTCACAGGGGAGAGATACGAGCAGTACTTC. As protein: CSVVTGERYEQYF.